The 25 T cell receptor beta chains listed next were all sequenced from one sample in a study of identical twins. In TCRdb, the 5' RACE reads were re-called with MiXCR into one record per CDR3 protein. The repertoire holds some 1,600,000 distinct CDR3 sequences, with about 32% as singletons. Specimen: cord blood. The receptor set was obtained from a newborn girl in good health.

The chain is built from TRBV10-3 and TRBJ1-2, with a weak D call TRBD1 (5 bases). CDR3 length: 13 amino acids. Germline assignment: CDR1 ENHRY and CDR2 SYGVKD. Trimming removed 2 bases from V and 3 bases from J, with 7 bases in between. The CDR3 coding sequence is TGTGCCATCAGTGAGAACAGGTACTATGGCTACACCTTC. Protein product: CAISENRYYGYTF.

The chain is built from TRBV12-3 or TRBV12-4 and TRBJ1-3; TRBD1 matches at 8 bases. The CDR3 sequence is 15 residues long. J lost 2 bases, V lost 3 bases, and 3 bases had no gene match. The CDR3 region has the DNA TGTGCCAGCAGTTTGGACAGGGCCCCTGGAAACACCATATATTTT. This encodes CASSLDRAPGNTIYF.

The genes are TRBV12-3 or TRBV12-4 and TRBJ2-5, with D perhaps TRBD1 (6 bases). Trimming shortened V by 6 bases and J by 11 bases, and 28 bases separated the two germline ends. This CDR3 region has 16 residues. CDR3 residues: CASSPGTPSSYNEQYF. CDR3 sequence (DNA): TGTGCCAGCAGCCCTGGGACACCAAGCTCCTACAATGAGCAGTACTTC.

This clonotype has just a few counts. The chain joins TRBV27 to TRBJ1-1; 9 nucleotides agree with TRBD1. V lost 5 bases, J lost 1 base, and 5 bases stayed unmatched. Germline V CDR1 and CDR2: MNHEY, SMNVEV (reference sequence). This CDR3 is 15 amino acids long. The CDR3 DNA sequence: TGTGCCAGCAGTCGGGACAGGGTGGGGAACACTGAAGCTTTCTTT. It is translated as CASSRDRVGNTEAFF.

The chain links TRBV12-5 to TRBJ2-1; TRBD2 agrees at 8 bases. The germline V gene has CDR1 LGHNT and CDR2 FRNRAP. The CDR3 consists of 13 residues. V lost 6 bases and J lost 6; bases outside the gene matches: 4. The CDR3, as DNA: TGTGCTAGTGGGGAAGCGGGAGCCAATGAGCAGTTCTTC. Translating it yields CASGEAGANEQFF.

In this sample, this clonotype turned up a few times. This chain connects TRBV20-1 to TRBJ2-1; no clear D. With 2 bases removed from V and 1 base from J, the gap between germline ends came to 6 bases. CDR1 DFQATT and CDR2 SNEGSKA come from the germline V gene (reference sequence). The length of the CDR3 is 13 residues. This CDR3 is CSARPASYNEQFF. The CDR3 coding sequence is TGCAGTGCTAGACCCGCGTCCTACAATGAGCAGTTCTTC.

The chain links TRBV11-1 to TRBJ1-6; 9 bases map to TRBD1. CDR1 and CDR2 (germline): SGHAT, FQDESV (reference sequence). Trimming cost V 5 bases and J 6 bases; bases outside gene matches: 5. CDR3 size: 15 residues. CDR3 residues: CASSNRDRANSPLHF. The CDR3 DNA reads TGTGCCAGCAGCAACCGGGACAGGGCTAATTCACCCCTCCACTTT.

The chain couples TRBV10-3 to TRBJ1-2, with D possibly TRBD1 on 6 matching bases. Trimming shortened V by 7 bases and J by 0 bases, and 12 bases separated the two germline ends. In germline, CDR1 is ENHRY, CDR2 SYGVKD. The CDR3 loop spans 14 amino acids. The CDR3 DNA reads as TGTGCCATCAAAGGGGGGGAGACTAACTATGGCTACACCTTC. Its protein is CAIKGGETNYGYTF.

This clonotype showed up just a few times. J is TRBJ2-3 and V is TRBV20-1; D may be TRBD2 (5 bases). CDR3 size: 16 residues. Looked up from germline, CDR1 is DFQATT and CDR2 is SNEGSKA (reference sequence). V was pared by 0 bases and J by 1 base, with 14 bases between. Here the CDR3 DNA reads TGCAGTGCTAGAGATCGTCAACTAGTCGGCACAGATACGCAGTATTTT. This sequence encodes CSARDRQLVGTDTQYF.

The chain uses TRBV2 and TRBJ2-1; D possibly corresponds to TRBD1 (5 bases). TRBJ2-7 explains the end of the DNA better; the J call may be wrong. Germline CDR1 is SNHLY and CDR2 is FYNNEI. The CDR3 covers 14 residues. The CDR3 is CASSAGLPYNEQYF. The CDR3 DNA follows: TGTGCCAGCAGTGCAGGGCTTCCCTACAATGAGCAGTACTTC.

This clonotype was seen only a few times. CDR3 residues: CASSDLGGTGVYSNQPQHF. The CDR3 bases are TGTGCCAGCAGTGATCTTGGCGGGACAGGAGTTTATAGCAATCAGCCCCAGCATTTT. The rearrangement joins TRBV6-1 to TRBJ1-5; TRBD1 aligns across 8 bases. There are 19 residues in the CDR3. Germline CDR1 and CDR2: MNHNS and SASEGT. The J segment lost 0 bases and the V segment lost 3 bases, leaving 13 bases of the junction unmatched.

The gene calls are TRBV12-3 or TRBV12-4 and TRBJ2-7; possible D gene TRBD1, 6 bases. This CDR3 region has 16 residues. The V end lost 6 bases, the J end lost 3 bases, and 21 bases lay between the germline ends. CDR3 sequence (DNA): TGTGCCAGCAGCGAAAGACAGGAGATCGGGATCTACGAGCAGTACTTC. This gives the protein CASSERQEIGIYEQYF.

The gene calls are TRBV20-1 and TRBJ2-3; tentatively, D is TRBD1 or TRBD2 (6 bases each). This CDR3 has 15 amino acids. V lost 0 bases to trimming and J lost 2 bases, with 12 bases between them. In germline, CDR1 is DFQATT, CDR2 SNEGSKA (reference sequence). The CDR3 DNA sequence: TGCAGTGCTAGAGATCCCCGGGGGCCCACAGATACGCAGTATTTT. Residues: CSARDPRGPTDTQYF.

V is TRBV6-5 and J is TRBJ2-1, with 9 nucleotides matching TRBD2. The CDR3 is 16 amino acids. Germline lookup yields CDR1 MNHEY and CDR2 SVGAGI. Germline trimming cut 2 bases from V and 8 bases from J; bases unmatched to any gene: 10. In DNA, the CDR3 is TGTGCCAGCAGTTACCGGGCTAGCGGGACGAGCGATGAGCAGTTCTTC. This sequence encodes CASSYRASGTSDEQFF.

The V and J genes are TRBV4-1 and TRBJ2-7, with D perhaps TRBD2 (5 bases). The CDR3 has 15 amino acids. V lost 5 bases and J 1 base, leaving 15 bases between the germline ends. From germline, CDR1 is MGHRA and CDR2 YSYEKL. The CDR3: CASSKVEGGSYEQYF. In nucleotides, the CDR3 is TGCGCCAGCAGCAAAGTGGAAGGAGGTTCCTACGAGCAGTACTTC.

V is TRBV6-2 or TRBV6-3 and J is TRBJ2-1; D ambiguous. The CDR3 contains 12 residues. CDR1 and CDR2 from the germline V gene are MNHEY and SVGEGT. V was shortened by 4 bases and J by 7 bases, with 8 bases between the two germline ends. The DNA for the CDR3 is TGTGCCAGCAGTTTTCTGCTGAATGAGCAGTTCTTC. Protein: CASSFLLNEQFF.

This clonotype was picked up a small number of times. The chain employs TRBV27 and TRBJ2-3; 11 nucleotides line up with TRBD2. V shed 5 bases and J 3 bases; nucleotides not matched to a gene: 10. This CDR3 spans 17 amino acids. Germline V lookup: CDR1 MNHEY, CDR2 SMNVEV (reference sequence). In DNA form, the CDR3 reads TGTGCCAGCAGTCAACGACTAGCGGGACTGGGTACAGATACGCAGTATTTT. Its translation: CASSQRLAGLGTDTQYF.

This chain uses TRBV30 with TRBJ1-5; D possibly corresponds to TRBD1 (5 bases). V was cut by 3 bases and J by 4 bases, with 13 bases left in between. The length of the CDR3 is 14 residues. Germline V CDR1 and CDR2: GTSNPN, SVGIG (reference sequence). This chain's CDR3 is CAWSYSPGNQPQHF. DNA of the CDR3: TGTGCCTGGAGCTACTCACCAGGGAATCAGCCCCAGCATTTT.

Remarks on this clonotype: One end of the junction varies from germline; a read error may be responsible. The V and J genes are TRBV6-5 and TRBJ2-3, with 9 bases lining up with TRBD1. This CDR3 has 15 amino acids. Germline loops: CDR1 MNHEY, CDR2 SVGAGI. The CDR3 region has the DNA TGTGCCATCAGTCTGACAGGGGGGGGCTCAGATACGCAGTATTTT. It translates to CAISLTGGGSDTQYF.

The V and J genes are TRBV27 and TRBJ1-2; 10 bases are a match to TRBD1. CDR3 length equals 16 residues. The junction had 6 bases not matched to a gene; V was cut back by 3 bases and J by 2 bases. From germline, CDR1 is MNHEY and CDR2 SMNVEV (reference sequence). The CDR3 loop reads CASSFAGQGTNYGYTF. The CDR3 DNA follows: TGTGCCAGCAGTTTCGCGGGACAGGGGACCAACTATGGCTACACCTTC.

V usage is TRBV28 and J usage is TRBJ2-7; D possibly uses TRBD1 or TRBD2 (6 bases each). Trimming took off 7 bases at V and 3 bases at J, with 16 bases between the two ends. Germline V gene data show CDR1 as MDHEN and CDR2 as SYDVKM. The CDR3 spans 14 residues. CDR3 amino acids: CASTLGGPLYEQYF. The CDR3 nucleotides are TGTGCCAGCACCTTAGGGGGGCCTCTCTACGAGCAGTACTTC. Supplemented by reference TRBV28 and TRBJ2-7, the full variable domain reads DVKVTQSSRYLVKRTGEKVFLECVQDMDHENMFWYRQDPGLGLRLIYFSYDVKMKEKGDIPEGYSVSREKKERFSLILESASTNQTSMYLCASTLGGPLYEQYFGPGTRLTVT.

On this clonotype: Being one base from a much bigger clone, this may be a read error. The DNA for the CDR3 is TGTGACAGCAGCTTAGGCCGGATCAATCAGCCCCAGCATTTT. It yields the protein CDSSLGRINQPQHF. This rearrangement joins TRBV13 to TRBJ1-5, with D uncertain. This CDR3 spans 14 amino acids. Germline loops: CDR1 PRHDT, CDR2 FYEKMQ (reference sequence).

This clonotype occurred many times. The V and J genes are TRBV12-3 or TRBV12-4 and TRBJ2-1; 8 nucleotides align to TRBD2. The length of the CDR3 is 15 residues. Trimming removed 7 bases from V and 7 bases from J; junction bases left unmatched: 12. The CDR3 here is CASIAQQRELNEQFF. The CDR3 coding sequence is TGTGCCAGCATCGCACAGCAGCGGGAGTTAAATGAGCAGTTCTTC.

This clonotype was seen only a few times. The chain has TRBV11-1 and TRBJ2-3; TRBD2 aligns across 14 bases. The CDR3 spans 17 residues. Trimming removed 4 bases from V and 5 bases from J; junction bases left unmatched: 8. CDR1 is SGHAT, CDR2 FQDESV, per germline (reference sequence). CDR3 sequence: CASSSPGLAGVVDTQYF. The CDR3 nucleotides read TGTGCCAGCAGCTCCCCGGGACTAGCGGGAGTGGTAGATACGCAGTATTTT.

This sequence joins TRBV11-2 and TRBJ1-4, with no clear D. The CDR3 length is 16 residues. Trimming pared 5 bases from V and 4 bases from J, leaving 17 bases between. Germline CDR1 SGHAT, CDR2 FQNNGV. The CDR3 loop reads CASSPARRSRNEKLFF. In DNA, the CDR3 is TGTGCCAGCAGCCCGGCTCGCAGGAGTCGTAATGAAAAACTGTTTTTT. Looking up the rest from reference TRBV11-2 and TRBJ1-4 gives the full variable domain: EAGVAQSPRYKIIEKRQSVAFWCNPISGHATLYWYQQILGQGPKLLIQFQNNGVVDDSQLPKDRFSAERLKGVDSTLKIQPAKLEDSAVYLCASSPARRSRNEKLFFGSGTQLSVL.